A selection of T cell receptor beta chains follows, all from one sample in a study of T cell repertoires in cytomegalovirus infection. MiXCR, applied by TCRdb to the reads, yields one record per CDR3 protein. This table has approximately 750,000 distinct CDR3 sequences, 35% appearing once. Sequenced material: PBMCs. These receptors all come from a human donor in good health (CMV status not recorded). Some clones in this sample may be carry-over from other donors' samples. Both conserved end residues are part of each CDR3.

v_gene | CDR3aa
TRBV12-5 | CASGFGLSSTDTQYF
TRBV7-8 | CASSLGTTNTEAFF
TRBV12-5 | CASSGQGGKATNEKLFF
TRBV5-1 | CASRWARGRTTEDFF
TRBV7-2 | CASSRSRTGGRTGELFF
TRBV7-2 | CASSFTGVNEQFF
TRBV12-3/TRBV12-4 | CASNYRGANQPQHF
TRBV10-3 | CAIKTEDRRESPLHF
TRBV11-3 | CASSRAGTGCTEAFF
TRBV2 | CASRVDTYEQYF
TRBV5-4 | CASSREAGPREDKLFF
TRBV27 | CASSTTGFTQPQHF
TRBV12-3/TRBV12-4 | CASSPRPVYGYTF
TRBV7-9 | CATRGAIGDEKLFF
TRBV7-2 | CASSLMGTGRTYEQYF
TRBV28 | CASISYNEQFF
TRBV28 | CASSFSPTGEGVLVQPQHF
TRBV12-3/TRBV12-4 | CASSSLGGCFTDTQYF
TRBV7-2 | CASRYGLAGFYEQYF
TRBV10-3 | CAISQGGPPAFF
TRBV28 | CASTVALANEQFF
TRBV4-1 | CASSQEHTGPQPQHF
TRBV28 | CASIPGTSSYNEQFF
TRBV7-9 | CASSLIGSEAFF
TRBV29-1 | CSVEAPWGAQYEQYF
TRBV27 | CASSWATGAYEQYF
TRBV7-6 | CASSLAGQSFF
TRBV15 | CATSRDPSGDYEQYF
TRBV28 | CASSSNYGYTF
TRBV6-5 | CASSYSRGAGAEAFF
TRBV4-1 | CASSQKNRGVTEAFF
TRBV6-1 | CASSLRGGFGFGIQYF
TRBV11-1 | CASSYRANEQFF
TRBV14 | CASSQKMGTGGLYEQYF
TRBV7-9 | CASSGRGTDTQYF
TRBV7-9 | CASSLSGRDGYTF
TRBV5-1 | CASSSIGQAYEQYF
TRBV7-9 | CASSTAATNEKLFF
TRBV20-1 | CSARDGSSGSTDTQYF
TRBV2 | CASSGQTMNTEAFF
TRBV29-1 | CSAWTGQTQYF
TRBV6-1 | CASSDPGGRFNQPQHF
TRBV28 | CASSSPDRGNTEAFF
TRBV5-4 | CASSLEMNSPLHF
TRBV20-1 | CSARDRLSYEQYF
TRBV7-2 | CASSLTLMRGHQETQYF
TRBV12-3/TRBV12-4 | CASSFGPEAFF
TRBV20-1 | CSARDGRSYEQYF
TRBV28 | CASSQNRRQAEEQYF